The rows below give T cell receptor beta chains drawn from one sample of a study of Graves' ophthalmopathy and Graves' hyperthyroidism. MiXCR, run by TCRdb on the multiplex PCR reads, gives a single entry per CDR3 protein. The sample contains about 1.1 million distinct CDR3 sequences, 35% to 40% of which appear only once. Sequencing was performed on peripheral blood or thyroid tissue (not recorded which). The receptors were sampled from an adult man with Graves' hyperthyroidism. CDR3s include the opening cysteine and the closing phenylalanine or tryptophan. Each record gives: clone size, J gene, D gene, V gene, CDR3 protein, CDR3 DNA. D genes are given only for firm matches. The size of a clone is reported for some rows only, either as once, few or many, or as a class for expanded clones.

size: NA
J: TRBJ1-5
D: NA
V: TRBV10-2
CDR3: CASRTGPDINQPQHF
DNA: TGCGCCAGCAGGACAGGACCGGACATCAATCAGCCCCAGCATTTT

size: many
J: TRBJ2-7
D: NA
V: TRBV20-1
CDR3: CSARGQTYEQYF
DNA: TGCAGTGCTAGAGGACAAACCTACGAGCAGTACTTC

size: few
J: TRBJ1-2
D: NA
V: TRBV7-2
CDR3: CASSDHWGYGYTF
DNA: TGTGCCAGCAGCGACCATTGGGGCTATGGCTACACCTTC

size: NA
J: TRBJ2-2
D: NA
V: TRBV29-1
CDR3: CSVALAGPGSCFF
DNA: NA

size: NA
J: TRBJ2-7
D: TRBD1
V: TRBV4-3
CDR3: CASSHDRDRDAYEQYF
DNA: TGCGCCAGCAGCCATGACCGGGACAGGGACGCCTACGAGCAGTACTTC

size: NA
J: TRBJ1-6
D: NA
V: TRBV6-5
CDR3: CASSSLTWGPNSPLHF
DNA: TGTGCCAGCAGTTCCTTGACCTGGGGCCCCAATTCACCCCTCCACTTT

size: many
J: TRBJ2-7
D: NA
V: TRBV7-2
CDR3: CASSSKTAFYEQYF
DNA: TGTGCCAGCAGCTCTAAGACAGCCTTCTACGAGCAGTACTTC

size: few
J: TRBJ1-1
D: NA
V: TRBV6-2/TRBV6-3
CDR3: CATWGDAEAFF
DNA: TGTGCCACTTGGGGGGACGCTGAAGCTTTCTTT

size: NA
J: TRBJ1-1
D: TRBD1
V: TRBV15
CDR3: CATSRTGEGTEAFF
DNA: TGTGCCACCAGCAGAACAGGGGAAGGGACTGAAGCTTTCTTT

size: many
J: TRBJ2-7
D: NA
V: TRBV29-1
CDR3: CSVSDSPSEQYF
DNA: TGCAGCGTTAGTGACTCACCCAGCGAGCAGTACTTC

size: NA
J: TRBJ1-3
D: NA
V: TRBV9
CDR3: CASSEEQESYPGNTIYF
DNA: TGTGCCAGCAGCGAAGAACAGGAAAGCTATCCTGGAAACACCATATATTTT

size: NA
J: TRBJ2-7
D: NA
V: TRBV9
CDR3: CASSGRNEQYF
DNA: TGTGCCAGCAGCGGGAGAAACGAGCAGTACTTC

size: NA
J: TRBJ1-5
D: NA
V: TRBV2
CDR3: CASSEARGNTQPQHF
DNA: TGTGCCAGCAGTGAGGCTAGGGGGAACACTCAGCCCCAGCATTTT

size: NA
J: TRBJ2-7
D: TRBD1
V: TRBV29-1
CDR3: CSVGSPTGSYEQYF
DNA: TGCAGCGTCGGAAGCCCGACAGGGTCCTACGAGCAGTACTTC

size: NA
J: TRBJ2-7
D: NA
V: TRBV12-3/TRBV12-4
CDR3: CASSFGTQPYEQYF
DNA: TGTGCCAGCAGTTTCGGGACGCAACCCTACGAGCAGTACTTC

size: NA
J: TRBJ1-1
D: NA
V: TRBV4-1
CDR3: CASSPKPGSSGEAFF
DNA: TGCGCCAGCAGCCCAAAGCCGGGGAGCTCGGGTGAAGCTTTCTTT

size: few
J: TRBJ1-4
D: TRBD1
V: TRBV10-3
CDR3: CAISRDRVDEKLFF
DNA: TGTGCCATCAGTAGGGACAGGGTGGATGAAAAACTGTTTTTT

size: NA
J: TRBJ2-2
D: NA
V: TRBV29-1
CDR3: CSVETRDRPGELFF
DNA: TGCAGCGTTGAAACTAGGGATCGTCCCGGGGAGCTGTTTTTT

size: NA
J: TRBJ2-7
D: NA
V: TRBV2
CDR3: CASSYYGSGYEQYF
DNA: TGTGCCAGCAGTTACTACGGCTCTGGCTACGAGCAGTACTTC

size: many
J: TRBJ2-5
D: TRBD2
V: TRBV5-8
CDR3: CASTPPSGQETQYF
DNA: TGTGCCAGCACCCCCCCTAGCGGCCAAGAGACCCAGTACTTC

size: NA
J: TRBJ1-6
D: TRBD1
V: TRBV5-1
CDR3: CASSLNRPTGADSPLHF
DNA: TGCGCCAGCAGCTTAAACCGACCGACAGGGGCGGACTCACCCCTCCACTTT

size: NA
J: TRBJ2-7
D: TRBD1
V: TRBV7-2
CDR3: CASRGGTGTRSEQYF
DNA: TGTGCCAGCAGGGGCGGGACAGGGACTCGGAGCGAGCAGTACTTC

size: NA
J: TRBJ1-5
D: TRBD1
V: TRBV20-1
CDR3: CSAGWERSGGTQHF
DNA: TGCAGTGCTGGATGGGAACGGTCAGGGGGGACCCAGCATTTT

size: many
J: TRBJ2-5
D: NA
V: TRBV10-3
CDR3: CAISPRKDYETQYF
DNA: TGTGCCATCAGTCCTCGGAAGGACTATGAGACCCAGTACTTC

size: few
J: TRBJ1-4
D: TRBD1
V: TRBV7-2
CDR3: CASSPRMTGPATNEKLFF
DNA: TGTGCCAGCAGCCCGAGGATGACAGGGCCTGCAACTAATGAAAAACTGTTTTTT

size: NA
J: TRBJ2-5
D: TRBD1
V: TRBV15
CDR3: CAASSPGPRGSQETQYF
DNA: TGTGCCGCCAGCAGCCCTGGGCCCAGGGGGTCCCAAGAGACCCAGTACTTC

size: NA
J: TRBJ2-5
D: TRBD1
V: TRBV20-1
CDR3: CSAIRGQGGDQETQYF
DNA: TGCAGTGCTATAAGGGGACAGGGCGGGGATCAAGAGACCCAGTACTTC

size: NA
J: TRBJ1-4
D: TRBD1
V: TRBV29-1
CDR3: CSVLRGGVATNEKLFF
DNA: TGCAGCGTCCTCAGGGGGGGCGTAGCAACTAATGAAAAACTGTTTTTT

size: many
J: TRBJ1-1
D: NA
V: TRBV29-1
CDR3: CSAEGTGGTEAFF
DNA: TGCAGCGCCGAAGGGACGGGAGGTACTGAAGCTTTCTTT

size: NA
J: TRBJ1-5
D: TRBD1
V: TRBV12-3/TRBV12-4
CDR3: CASSYPGTARNQPQHF
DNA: TGTGCCAGCAGCTACCCCGGGACAGCCCGCAATCAGCCCCAGCATTTT

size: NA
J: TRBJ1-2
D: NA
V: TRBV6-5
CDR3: CASIEGAYYGYTF
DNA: TGTGCCAGCATCGAGGGAGCCTACTATGGCTACACCTTC

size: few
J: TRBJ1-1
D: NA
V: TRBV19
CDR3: CARRGPGGTEAFF
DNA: TGTGCCAGAAGGGGCCCGGGGGGCACTGAAGCTTTCTTT

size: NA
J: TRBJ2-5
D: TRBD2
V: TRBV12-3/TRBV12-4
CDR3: CASSLSGTIRETQYF
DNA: TGTGCCAGCAGTTTAAGCGGGACGATCAGGGAGACCCAGTACTTC

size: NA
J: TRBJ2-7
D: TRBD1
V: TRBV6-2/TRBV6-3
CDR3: CASSLTGFGEQYF
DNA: TGTGCCAGCAGCTTGACAGGGTTTGGCGAGCAGTACTTC

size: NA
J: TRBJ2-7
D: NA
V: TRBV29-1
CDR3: CSSTPAGYEQYF
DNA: TGCAGCTCCACCCCTGCGGGATACGAGCAGTACTTC

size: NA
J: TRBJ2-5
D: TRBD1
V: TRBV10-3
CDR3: CAISERDRGSETQYF
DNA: TGTGCCATCAGTGAGAGGGACAGGGGTTCAGAGACCCAGTACTTC

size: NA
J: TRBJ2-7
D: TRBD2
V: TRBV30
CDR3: CAWSVRGLAGVKYF
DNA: TGTGCCTGGAGTGTACGGGGACTAGCGGGAGTTAAGTACTTC

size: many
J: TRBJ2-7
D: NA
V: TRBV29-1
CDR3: CSVPPSAERCSYEQYF
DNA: TGCAGCGTCCCACCATCGGCCGAGCGTTGCTCCTACGAGCAGTACTTC

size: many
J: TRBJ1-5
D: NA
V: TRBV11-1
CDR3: CASIAYLDSNQPQHF
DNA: TGTGCCAGCATCGCTTATCTCGATAGCAATCAGCCCCAGCATTTT

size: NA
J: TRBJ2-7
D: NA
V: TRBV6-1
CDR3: CASTGYSSNEQYF
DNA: TGTGCCAGCACCGGGTACTCATCCAACGAGCAGTACTTC

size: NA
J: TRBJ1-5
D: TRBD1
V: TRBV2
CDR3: CASSGETGNSQPQHF
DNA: TGTGCCAGCAGTGGGGAGACAGGGAATAGTCAGCCCCAGCATTTT

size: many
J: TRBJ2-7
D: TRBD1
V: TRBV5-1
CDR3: CASSLAGTVVYEQYF
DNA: TGCGCCAGCAGCTTGGCCGGGACAGTGGTCTACGAGCAGTACTTC

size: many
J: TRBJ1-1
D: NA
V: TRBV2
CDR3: CASSEGGRKNTEAFF
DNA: TGTGCCAGCAGTGAAGGTGGCAGGAAAAACACTGAAGCTTTCTTT

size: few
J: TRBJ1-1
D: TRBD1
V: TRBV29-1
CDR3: CSVSSSARTGGAGDEAFF
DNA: TGCAGCGTTAGCTCGTCCGCAAGGACAGGGGGTGCCGGGGATGAAGCTTTCTTT

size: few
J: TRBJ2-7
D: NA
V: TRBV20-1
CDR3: CSARDLRWVYEQYF
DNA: TGCAGTGCTAGAGATCTTAGGTGGGTCTACGAGCAGTACTTC

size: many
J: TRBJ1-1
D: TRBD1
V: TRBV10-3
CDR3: CAISESRGPNTEAFF
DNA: TGTGCCATCAGTGAGTCCAGGGGGCCGAACACTGAAGCTTTCTTT

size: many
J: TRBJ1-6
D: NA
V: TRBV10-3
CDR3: CASNGDTLHASGSPLHF
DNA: TGTGCCTCAAACGGAGACACACTACACGCCTCAGGGTCACCCCTCCACTTT

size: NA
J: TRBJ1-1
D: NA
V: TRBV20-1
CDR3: CSARVTGLNTEAFF
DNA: TGCAGTGCTAGAGTTACAGGGTTGAACACTGAAGCTTTCTTT

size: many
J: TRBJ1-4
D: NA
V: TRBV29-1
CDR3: CSSDDSWEKLFF
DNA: TGCAGCAGTGACGACAGTTGGGAAAAACTGTTTTTT

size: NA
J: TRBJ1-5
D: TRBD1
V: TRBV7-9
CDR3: CASSRRQGNQPQHF
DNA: TGTGCCAGCAGCCGACGACAGGGGAATCAGCCCCAGCATTTT

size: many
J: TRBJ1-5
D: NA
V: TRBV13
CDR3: CASSFYSQSNQPQHF
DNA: TGTGCCAGCAGCTTCTACAGCCAGAGCAATCAGCCCCAGCATTTT

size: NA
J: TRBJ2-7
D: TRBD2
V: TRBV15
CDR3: CATSRDSGSTEQYF
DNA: TGTGCCACCAGCAGAGATAGCGGGAGCACCGAGCAGTACTTC

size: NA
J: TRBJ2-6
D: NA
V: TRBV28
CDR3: CTSIGGQAWANVLTF
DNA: TGTACCAGCATTGGGGGGCAGGCGTGGGCCAACGTCCTGACTTTC

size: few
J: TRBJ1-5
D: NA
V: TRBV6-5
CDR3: CASSPQLILNQPQHF
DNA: TGTGCCAGCAGTCCCCAGCTGATTTTGAATCAGCCCCAGCATTTT

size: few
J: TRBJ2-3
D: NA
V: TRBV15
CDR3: CATSLDRTDTQYF
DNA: TGTGCCACCAGCTTGGATCGCACAGATACGCAGTATTTT

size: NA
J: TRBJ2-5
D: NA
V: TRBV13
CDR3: CASSLSGWGQETQYF
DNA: TGTGCCAGCAGCTTATCAGGATGGGGGCAAGAGACCCAGTACTTC

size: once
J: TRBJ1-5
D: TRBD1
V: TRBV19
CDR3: CASSTPLPPGQGKISNQPQHF
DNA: TGTGCCAGTAGTACGCCACTACCTCCGGGACAGGGGAAGATAAGCAATCAGCCCCAGCATTTT